This paragraph reports one TCR beta chain. Its specificity is unknown. The record originates from a study of T cell responses to AZD1222 COVID-19 vaccine. Study-wide findings and caveats: An increase in Spike-specific TCR breadth and depth was observed after two AZD1222 doses.

After removal of 5 bases from V and 8 bases from J, the junction contained 11 bases not matched to a gene. In germline, CDR1 is SGHNT, CDR2 YENEEA. There are 16 residues in the CDR3. Profiling relied on immunoSEQ multiplex PCR, and the TCRdb table lists in-frame clones only, not all of them. The profile shows over 150,000 clones, 90% of them singletons. Sample: peripheral blood, taken on day 0 of AZD1222 vaccination. This TCR came from an adult in good health. The chain has TRBV11-3 and TRBJ2-1; 11 nucleotides align to TRBD2. This chain's CDR3 is CASSPQLAGVRDEQFF. The CDR3 coding sequence is TGTGCCAGCAGCCCACAACTAGCGGGGGTTCGTGATGAGCAGTTCTTC. The entire variable domain, with the rest obtained from reference TRBV11-3 and TRBJ2-1, is as follows: EAGVVQSPRYKIIEKKQPVAFWCNPISGHNTLYWYLQNLGQGPELLIRYENEEAVDDSQLPKDRFSAERLKGVDSTLKIQPAELGDSAVYLCASSPQLAGVRDEQFFGPGTRLTVL.